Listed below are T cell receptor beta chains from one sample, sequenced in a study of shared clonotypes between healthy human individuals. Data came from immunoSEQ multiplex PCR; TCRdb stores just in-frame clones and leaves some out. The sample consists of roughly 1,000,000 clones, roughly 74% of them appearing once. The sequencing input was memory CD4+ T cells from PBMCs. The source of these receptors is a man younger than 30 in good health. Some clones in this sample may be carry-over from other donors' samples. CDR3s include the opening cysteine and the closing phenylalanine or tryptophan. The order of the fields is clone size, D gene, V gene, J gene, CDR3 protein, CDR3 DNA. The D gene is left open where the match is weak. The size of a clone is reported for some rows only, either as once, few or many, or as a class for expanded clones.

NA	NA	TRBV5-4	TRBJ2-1	CASSSEGLLDEQFF	TGTGCCAGCAGCTCGGAGGGCCTTTTGGATGAGCAGTTCTTC
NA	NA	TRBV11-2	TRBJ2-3	CASSPLGSMEGADTQYF	TGTGCCAGCAGCCCGCTGGGGTCGATGGAGGGGGCAGATACGCAGTATTTT
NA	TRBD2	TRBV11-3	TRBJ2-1	CASSLGTLAGGYNEQFF	TGTGCCAGCAGCTTAGGCACCCTAGCGGGAGGGTACAATGAGCAGTTCTTC
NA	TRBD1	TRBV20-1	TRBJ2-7	CSAMTGREQYF	TGCAGTGCCATGACAGGGAGAGAGCAGTACTTC
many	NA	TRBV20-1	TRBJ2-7	CSASRGAF	TGCAGTGCTAGTAGAGGGGCCTTC
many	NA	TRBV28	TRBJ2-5	CASTIPASETQYF	TGTGCCAGCACCATTCCGGCTAGCGAGACCCAGTACTTC
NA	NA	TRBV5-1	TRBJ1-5	CASSLAGEKPQHF	TGCGCCAGCAGCTTGGCAGGGGAGAAGCCCCAGCATTTT
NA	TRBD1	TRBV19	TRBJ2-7	CASSWTGRPYEQYF	TGTGCCAGTAGCTGGACAGGGAGGCCCTACGAGCAGTACTTC
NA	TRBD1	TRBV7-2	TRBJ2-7	CASSSDRGLGEQYF	TGTGCCAGCAGCTCGGACAGGGGGCTGGGGGAGCAGTACTTC
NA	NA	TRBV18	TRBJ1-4	CASSPFRSDEKLFF	TGTGCCAGCTCGCCTTTTAGATCCGATGAAAAACTGTTTTTT
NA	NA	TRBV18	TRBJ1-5	CASSPLKGPENQPQHF	TGTGCCAGCTCACCACTGAAAGGGCCGGAGAATCAGCCCCAGCATTTT
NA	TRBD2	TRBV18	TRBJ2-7	CASSPRGGDPTYEQYF	TGTGCCAGCTCGCCTCGTGGGGGGGACCCGACCTACGAGCAGTACTTC
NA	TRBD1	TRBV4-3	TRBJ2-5	CASSQEVGTGFGETQYF	TGCGCCAGCAGCCAAGAGGTCGGGACAGGGTTTGGGGAGACCCAGTACTTC
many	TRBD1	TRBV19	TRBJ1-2	CARGTGTNFYGYTF	TGTGCCAGGGGGACAGGGACTAACTTCTATGGCTACACCTTC
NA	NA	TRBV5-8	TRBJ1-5	CASSLSTVSVKPQHF	TGTGCCAGCAGCTTGTCGACGGTCAGTGTTAAGCCCCAGCATTTT
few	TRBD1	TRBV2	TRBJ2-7	CASVTGGSYEQYF	TGTGCCAGCGTTACAGGGGGCTCCTACGAGCAGTACTTC
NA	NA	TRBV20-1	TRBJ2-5	CSVGVQETQYF	TGCAGTGTCGGCGTTCAAGAGACCCAGTACTTC
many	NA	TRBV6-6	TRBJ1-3	CASSTRGDGNTIYF	TGTGCCAGCAGTACCAGGGGAGATGGAAACACCATATATTTT
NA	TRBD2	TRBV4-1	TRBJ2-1	CASSQPWLRERPSYNEQFF	TGCGCCAGCAGCCAACCTTGGTTGCGGGAGCGTCCGTCCTACAATGAGCAGTTCTTC
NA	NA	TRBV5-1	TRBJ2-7	CASSSGLTSPYEQYF	TGCGCCAGCAGCAGCGGACTAACTTCTCCCTACGAGCAGTACTTC
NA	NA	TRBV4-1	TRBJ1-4	CASSRGMKLPPSGVEKGKLFF	TGCGCCAGCAGCCGAGGAATGAAACTCCCCCCCTCGGGGGTGGAAAAGGGAAAACTGTTTTTT
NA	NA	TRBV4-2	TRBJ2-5	CASSQEFGRGETQYF	TGTGCCAGCAGCCAAGAGTTTGGGAGAGGAGAGACCCAGTACTTC
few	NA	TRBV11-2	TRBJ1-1	CASSLGLNTEAFF	TGTGCCAGCAGCTTGGGCTTGAACACTGAAGCTTTCTTT
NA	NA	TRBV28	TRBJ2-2	CASSRHDLNTGELFF	TGTGCCAGCAGCCGACATGACCTGAACACCGGGGAGCTGTTTTTT
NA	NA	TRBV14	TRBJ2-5	CASSQDLGVGRKTQYF	TGTGCCAGCAGCCAAGATCTCGGGGTAGGACGGAAGACCCAGTACTTC
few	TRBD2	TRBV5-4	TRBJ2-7	CASSRTSGGSVSYEQYF	TGTGCCAGCAGCCGGACTAGCGGGGGATCGGTCTCCTACGAGCAGTACTTC
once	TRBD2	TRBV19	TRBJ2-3	CASTKGGRSTDTQYF	TGTGCCAGTACTAAGGGCGGGAGAAGTACAGATACGCAGTATTTT
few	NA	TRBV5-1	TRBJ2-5	CASSLLGQETQYF	TGCGCCAGCAGCTTGTTGGGCCAAGAGACCCAGTACTTC
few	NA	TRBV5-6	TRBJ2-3	CASSSPPGGSGTDTQYF	TGTGCCAGCAGCTCCCCCCCGGGGGGCAGCGGCACAGATACGCAGTATTTT
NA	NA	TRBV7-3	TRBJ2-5	CASSLSGHSETQYF	TGTGCCAGCAGCTTGTCCGGGCATTCAGAGACCCAGTACTTC
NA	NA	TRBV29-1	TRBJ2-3	CSVDSYGTTQYF	TGCAGCGTTGATAGTTACGGGACTACGCAGTATTTT
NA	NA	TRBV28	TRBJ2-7	CASSLTRQQYF	TGTGCCAGCAGCCTGACTAGGCAGCAGTACTTC
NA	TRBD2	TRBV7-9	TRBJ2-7	CASSDGLAGHHEQYF	TGTGCCAGCAGCGACGGACTAGCGGGACACCACGAGCAGTACTTC
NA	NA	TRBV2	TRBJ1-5	CASSWSGVNNNQPQHF	TGTGCCAGCAGTTGGTCGGGTGTCAATAACAATCAGCCCCAGCATTTT
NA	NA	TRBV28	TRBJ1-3	CASSRGGMRGNTIYF	TGTGCCAGCAGCCGAGGGGGAATGCGTGGAAACACCATATATTTT
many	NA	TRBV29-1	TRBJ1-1	CSAVNTEAFF	TGCAGCGCTGTGAACACTGAAGCTTTCTTT
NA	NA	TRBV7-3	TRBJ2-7	CASKGGMPELYEQYF	TGTGCCAGCAAGGGGGGTATGCCGGAGCTCTACGAGCAGTACTTC
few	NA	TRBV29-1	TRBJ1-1	CSVAVQENTEAFF	TGCAGCGTTGCCGTTCAGGAGAACACTGAAGCTTTCTTT
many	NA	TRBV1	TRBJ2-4	CTSSQGGAKNIQYF	TGCACCAGCAGCCAAGGTGGAGCCAAAAACATTCAGTACTTC
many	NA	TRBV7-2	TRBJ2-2	CASSPTPLAGELFF	TGTGCCAGCAGCCCAACCCCCCTAGCCGGGGAGCTGTTTTTT
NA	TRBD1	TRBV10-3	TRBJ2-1	CAIGTTGVPYNEQFF	TGTGCCATCGGCACCACAGGGGTACCCTACAATGAGCAGTTCTTC